Sequencing of this T cell receptor beta chain was carried out in a study of graft-versus-host responses after intestinal transplantation. About the research overall: The study gave all recipients anti-thymocyte globulin induction, then tacrolimus and steroids for approximately three years.

Regarding the study as a whole: Recipient bone marrow held GvH clones, some seen earlier in ileum or blood.

The table came from immunoSEQ multiplex PCR; TCRdb's copy has only in-frame clones and leaves some out. The data hold roughly 30,000 clones, with around 83% observed a single time. Turning to this clone: Its target is not known.

The germline V and J ends were trimmed by 1 base and 7 bases, with 10 bases remaining between them. In germline, CDR1 is SNHLY, CDR2 FYNNEI. The CDR3 has 13 amino acids. This material consisted of unstimulated CD8+ T cells sorted from spleen or lymph node cells, taken before intestinal transplant. The gene calls are TRBV2 and TRBJ1-1, with D unresolved. The origin of this receptor is a human donor who received an intestinal transplant. The CDR3 coding sequence is TGTGCCAGCAGTGAAGGGCCAGCGTATGAAGCTTTCTTT. Its translation is CASSEGPAYEAFF.